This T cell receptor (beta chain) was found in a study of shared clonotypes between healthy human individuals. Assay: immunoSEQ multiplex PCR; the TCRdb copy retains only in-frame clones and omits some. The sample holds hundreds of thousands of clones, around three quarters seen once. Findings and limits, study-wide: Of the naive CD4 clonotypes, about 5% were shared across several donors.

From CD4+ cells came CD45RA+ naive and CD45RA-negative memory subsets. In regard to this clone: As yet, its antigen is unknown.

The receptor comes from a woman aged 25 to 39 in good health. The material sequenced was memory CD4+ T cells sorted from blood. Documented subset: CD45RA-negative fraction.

The CDR3 sequence: CASSLRAGVGSADTQYF. The CDR3 DNA follows: TGCGCCAGCAGCTTGAGGGCCGGGGTGGGGTCCGCAGATACGCAGTATTTT. This sequence joins TRBV5-1 and TRBJ2-3; tentative D call: TRBD2 (5 bases). The V end lost 1 base, the J end lost 4 bases, and 19 bases lay between the germline ends. This CDR3 spans 17 amino acids. Germline loops: CDR1 SGHRS, CDR2 YFSETQ.